These T cell receptor beta chains were read from a single sample in a study of shared clonotypes between healthy human individuals. The protocol was immunoSEQ multiplex PCR, while the TCRdb copy is restricted to in-frame clones and leaves out a portion. The data hold about 2.4 million clones, with under 95% observed a single time. The material sequenced was naive CD4+ T cells from PBMCs. All receptors come from a man between 18 and 35 years old in good health. Some clones in this sample may be carry-over from other donors' samples. Each CDR3 is given with its conserved first and last residue. The order of the fields is J gene, clone size, V gene, D gene, CDR3 protein, CDR3 DNA. A D gene is named only where the DNA matches it firmly. Part of the rows lack a size; the others show once, few, many or a class for expanded clones.

j_call: TRBJ2-1; clone_size: once; v_call: TRBV5-1; d_call: NA; cdr3_aa: CASSLWQGNSYNEQFF; cdr3_nt: TGCGCCAGCAGCTTGTGGCAGGGGAACTCCTACAATGAGCAGTTCTTC
j_call: TRBJ2-3; clone_size: NA; v_call: TRBV5-6; d_call: NA; cdr3_aa: CASSLALGLVNTDTQYF; cdr3_nt: TGTGCCAGCAGCTTGGCCTTAGGGTTAGTAAACACAGATACGCAGTATTTT
j_call: TRBJ2-5; clone_size: NA; v_call: TRBV7-9; d_call: NA; cdr3_aa: CASSLRAGNQETQYF; cdr3_nt: TGTGCCAGCAGCTTACGGGCAGGGAACCAAGAGACCCAGTACTTC
j_call: TRBJ2-2; clone_size: NA; v_call: TRBV27; d_call: TRBD1; cdr3_aa: CASSGTGGTGELFF; cdr3_nt: TGTGCCAGCAGTGGGACAGGGGGCACCGGGGAGCTGTTTTTT
j_call: TRBJ2-5; clone_size: once; v_call: TRBV6-1; d_call: NA; cdr3_aa: CASSAGSLETQYF; cdr3_nt: TGTGCCAGCAGTGCAGGGAGTTTGGAGACCCAGTACTTC
j_call: TRBJ1-1; clone_size: NA; v_call: TRBV30; d_call: TRBD1; cdr3_aa: CAWMSGTGFMNTEAFF; cdr3_nt: TGTGCCTGGATGTCCGGGACAGGATTTATGAACACTGAAGCTTTCTTT
j_call: TRBJ1-3; clone_size: NA; v_call: TRBV5-8; d_call: NA; cdr3_aa: CASSFISGSGNTIYF; cdr3_nt: TGTGCCAGCAGCTTTATTTCAGGGTCTGGAAACACCATATATTTT
j_call: TRBJ1-1; clone_size: once; v_call: TRBV9; d_call: NA; cdr3_aa: CASSVGQANTEAFF; cdr3_nt: TGTGCCAGCAGCGTAGGACAGGCCAACACTGAAGCTTTCTTT
j_call: TRBJ1-4; clone_size: NA; v_call: TRBV6-5; d_call: NA; cdr3_aa: CASSTPRARNEKLFF; cdr3_nt: TGTGCCAGCAGCACCCCCCGGGCCCGCAATGAAAAACTGTTTTTT
j_call: TRBJ2-1; clone_size: NA; v_call: TRBV10-3; d_call: TRBD2; cdr3_aa: CAIRRGTTQYNEQFF; cdr3_nt: TGTGCCATCAGGCGGGGGACTACCCAATACAATGAGCAGTTCTTC
j_call: TRBJ2-3; clone_size: NA; v_call: TRBV28; d_call: NA; cdr3_aa: CASRAGGPVDTQYF; cdr3_nt: TGTGCCAGCAGGGCCGGGGGGCCGGTAGATACGCAGTATTTT
j_call: TRBJ2-2; clone_size: NA; v_call: TRBV19; d_call: TRBD2; cdr3_aa: CASNLRLSAGGVTGELFF; cdr3_nt: TGTGCCAGTAACCTACGGCTATCGGCGGGAGGCGTCACCGGGGAGCTGTTTTTT
j_call: TRBJ2-7; clone_size: NA; v_call: TRBV28; d_call: NA; cdr3_aa: CASSFGSTREQYF; cdr3_nt: TGTGCCAGCAGTTTCGGCTCAACCCGCGAGCAGTACTTC
j_call: TRBJ2-3; clone_size: NA; v_call: TRBV5-6; d_call: TRBD1; cdr3_aa: CASSLDRGTGSDTQYF; cdr3_nt: TGTGCCAGCAGCTTGGACAGGGGTACCGGTTCAGATACGCAGTATTTT
j_call: TRBJ2-4; clone_size: NA; v_call: TRBV15; d_call: TRBD2; cdr3_aa: CATSVGLGLNIQYF; cdr3_nt: TGTGCCACCAGCGTTGGACTAGGTCTAAACATTCAGTACTTC
j_call: TRBJ2-4; clone_size: NA; v_call: TRBV7-2; d_call: NA; cdr3_aa: CASSLGLLRQPLAKNIQYF; cdr3_nt: TGTGCCAGCAGCTTAGGCCTACTACGACAGCCACTAGCCAAAAACATTCAGTACTTC
j_call: TRBJ2-4; clone_size: once; v_call: TRBV2; d_call: NA; cdr3_aa: CASRSTSQENIQYF; cdr3_nt: TGTGCCAGCAGATCAACCAGCCAAGAAAACATTCAGTACTTC
j_call: TRBJ1-2; clone_size: NA; v_call: TRBV7-2; d_call: NA; cdr3_aa: CASSPWTRGNYGYTF; cdr3_nt: TGTGCCAGCAGCCCGTGGACAAGGGGTAACTATGGCTACACCTTC
j_call: TRBJ2-3; clone_size: NA; v_call: TRBV7-9; d_call: NA; cdr3_aa: CASRGRTTRSTDTQYF; cdr3_nt: TGTGCCAGCAGGGGGAGGACAACCAGAAGCACAGATACGCAGTATTTT
j_call: TRBJ1-2; clone_size: NA; v_call: TRBV7-9; d_call: NA; cdr3_aa: CASSLDRWDGYTF; cdr3_nt: TGTGCCAGCAGCTTAGACCGGTGGGATGGCTACACCTTC
j_call: TRBJ1-2; clone_size: NA; v_call: TRBV6-4; d_call: TRBD1; cdr3_aa: CASSELTGAGYTF; cdr3_nt: TGTGCCAGCAGTGAGCTTACAGGGGCCGGCTACACCTTC
j_call: TRBJ2-1; clone_size: once; v_call: TRBV5-1; d_call: NA; cdr3_aa: CASRPGLVALEQFF; cdr3_nt: TGCGCCAGCAGACCGGGACTCGTAGCCCTAGAGCAGTTCTTC
j_call: TRBJ2-2; clone_size: NA; v_call: TRBV2; d_call: TRBD1; cdr3_aa: CASRDRGPRGELFF; cdr3_nt: TGTGCCAGCAGAGACAGGGGCCCGAGGGGGGAGCTGTTTTTT
j_call: TRBJ1-5; clone_size: NA; v_call: TRBV6-5; d_call: NA; cdr3_aa: CASSYERFNQPQHF; cdr3_nt: TGTGCCAGCAGTTACGAGAGGTTTAATCAGCCCCAGCATTTT
j_call: TRBJ1-2; clone_size: NA; v_call: TRBV14; d_call: NA; cdr3_aa: CASSQGRPRGSYGYTF; cdr3_nt: TGTGCCAGCAGCCAAGGTCGGCCTAGGGGGTCCTATGGCTACACCTTC
j_call: TRBJ1-2; clone_size: NA; v_call: TRBV7-9; d_call: TRBD1; cdr3_aa: CASSTGTGEVYGYTF; cdr3_nt: TGTGCCAGCAGCACCGGGACAGGGGAAGTCTATGGCTACACCTTC
j_call: TRBJ2-1; clone_size: NA; v_call: TRBV5-1; d_call: TRBD1; cdr3_aa: CASSVGQYNEQFF; cdr3_nt: TGCGCCAGCAGTGTGGGACAGTACAATGAGCAGTTCTTC
j_call: TRBJ2-7; clone_size: NA; v_call: TRBV11-1; d_call: TRBD2; cdr3_aa: CASSLTSGGSYEQYF; cdr3_nt: TGTGCCAGCAGCCTGACTAGCGGGGGCTCCTACGAGCAGTACTTC
j_call: TRBJ2-1; clone_size: NA; v_call: TRBV5-1; d_call: NA; cdr3_aa: CASSLGLDGDEQFF; cdr3_nt: TGCGCCAGCAGCTTGGGACTAGACGGCGATGAGCAGTTCTTC
j_call: TRBJ1-1; clone_size: NA; v_call: TRBV6-6; d_call: NA; cdr3_aa: CASSTSGQGAGASFF; cdr3_nt: NA
j_call: TRBJ2-1; clone_size: NA; v_call: TRBV9; d_call: TRBD2; cdr3_aa: CASSARLAGGDNEQFF; cdr3_nt: TGTGCCAGCAGCGCCCGGCTAGCGGGAGGGGACAATGAGCAGTTCTTC
j_call: TRBJ1-2; clone_size: NA; v_call: TRBV4-1; d_call: NA; cdr3_aa: CASSQGADTANYGYTF; cdr3_nt: TGCGCCAGCAGCCAAGGGGCAGACACAGCTAACTATGGCTACACCTTC
j_call: TRBJ2-3; clone_size: NA; v_call: TRBV7-2; d_call: TRBD2; cdr3_aa: CASSPRGAGGSTDTQYF; cdr3_nt: TGTGCCAGCAGCCCCAGGGGAGCGGGGGGGAGCACAGATACGCAGTATTTT
j_call: TRBJ1-2; clone_size: NA; v_call: TRBV6-5; d_call: TRBD1; cdr3_aa: CASSNSGTDYGYTF; cdr3_nt: TGTGCCAGCAGTAATTCCGGGACAGACTATGGCTACACCTTC
j_call: TRBJ1-3; clone_size: NA; v_call: TRBV9; d_call: NA; cdr3_aa: CASSDGTVSGNTIYF; cdr3_nt: TGTGCCAGCAGCGACGGGACCGTGAGTGGAAACACCATATATTTT
j_call: TRBJ2-1; clone_size: NA; v_call: TRBV30; d_call: TRBD2; cdr3_aa: CAWTLRGSGRAREQFF; cdr3_nt: TGTGCCTGGACCCTCCGAGGTAGCGGGAGGGCCCGTGAGCAGTTCTTC
j_call: TRBJ2-1; clone_size: NA; v_call: TRBV11-2; d_call: NA; cdr3_aa: CASSRISYNEQFF; cdr3_nt: TGTGCCAGCAGCCGTATCTCCTACAATGAGCAGTTCTTC
j_call: TRBJ1-1; clone_size: NA; v_call: TRBV7-8; d_call: NA; cdr3_aa: CASSSGALRTEAFF; cdr3_nt: TGTGCCAGCAGCTCAGGGGCCCTAAGGACTGAAGCTTTCTTT
j_call: TRBJ2-7; clone_size: NA; v_call: TRBV11-1; d_call: NA; cdr3_aa: CASSNYPYEQYF; cdr3_nt: TGTGCCAGCAGCAACTATCCCTACGAGCAGTACTTC
j_call: TRBJ2-5; clone_size: NA; v_call: TRBV28; d_call: NA; cdr3_aa: CASSSGTPGKTQYF; cdr3_nt: TGTGCCAGCAGCTCCGGGACCCCTGGGAAGACCCAGTACTTC
j_call: TRBJ2-7; clone_size: NA; v_call: TRBV28; d_call: NA; cdr3_aa: CASSPLGVYYEQYF; cdr3_nt: TGTGCCAGCAGCCCCTTAGGGGTATACTACGAGCAGTACTTC
j_call: TRBJ1-1; clone_size: NA; v_call: TRBV6-5; d_call: TRBD1; cdr3_aa: CASSPLRGRRTEAFF; cdr3_nt: TGTGCCAGCAGCCCCCTCAGGGGGCGTCGCACTGAAGCTTTCTTT
j_call: TRBJ1-2; clone_size: NA; v_call: TRBV7-9; d_call: NA; cdr3_aa: CASSSGGYGHTF; cdr3_nt: TGTGCCAGCAGCTCGGGAGGCTATGGCCACACCTTC
j_call: TRBJ2-7; clone_size: once; v_call: TRBV7-3; d_call: NA; cdr3_aa: CASSFPGGEQYF; cdr3_nt: TGTGCCAGCAGCTTCCCGGGCGGCGAGCAGTACTTC
j_call: TRBJ1-2; clone_size: NA; v_call: TRBV25-1; d_call: NA; cdr3_aa: CASSRSGTHPYGYTF; cdr3_nt: TGTGCCAGCAGTAGATCAGGAACCCATCCCTATGGCTACACCTTC
j_call: TRBJ2-1; clone_size: NA; v_call: TRBV5-4; d_call: TRBD2; cdr3_aa: CASSMGLAGPNEQFF; cdr3_nt: TGTGCCAGCAGCATGGGACTAGCGGGACCCAATGAGCAGTTCTTC
j_call: TRBJ2-7; clone_size: NA; v_call: TRBV28; d_call: NA; cdr3_aa: CASRLGGREGEQYF; cdr3_nt: TGTGCCAGCAGATTGGGGGGGCGCGAGGGCGAGCAGTACTTC
j_call: TRBJ2-5; clone_size: once; v_call: TRBV9; d_call: NA; cdr3_aa: CASSVAGRAGETQYF; cdr3_nt: TGTGCCAGCAGCGTAGCCGGCAGGGCCGGCGAGACCCAGTACTTC
j_call: TRBJ2-5; clone_size: NA; v_call: TRBV19; d_call: TRBD2; cdr3_aa: CASSISGRAFRVEETQYF; cdr3_nt: TGTGCCAGTAGTATTAGCGGGAGGGCCTTTCGGGTAGAAGAGACCCAGTACTTC
j_call: TRBJ2-5; clone_size: NA; v_call: TRBV5-1; d_call: TRBD2; cdr3_aa: CASSLALAGAGETQYF; cdr3_nt: TGCGCCAGCAGCTTGGCACTAGCGGGAGCGGGGGAGACCCAGTACTTC
j_call: TRBJ2-1; clone_size: NA; v_call: TRBV18; d_call: NA; cdr3_aa: CASSPGSHDNEQFF; cdr3_nt: TGTGCCAGCTCACCGGGGTCGCATGACAATGAGCAGTTCTTC